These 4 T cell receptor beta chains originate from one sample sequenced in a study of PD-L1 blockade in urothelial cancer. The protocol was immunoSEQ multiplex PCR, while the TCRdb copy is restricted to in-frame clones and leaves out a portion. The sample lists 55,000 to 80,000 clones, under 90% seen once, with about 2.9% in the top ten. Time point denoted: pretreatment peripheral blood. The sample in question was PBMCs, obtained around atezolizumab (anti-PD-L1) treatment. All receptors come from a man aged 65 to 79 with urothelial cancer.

CDR3 sequence reads: CASSSRPGTGSYGYTF. CDR3 DNA: TGTGCCAGCAGCTCCCGACCCGGGACAGGGTCCTATGGCTACACCTTC. The chain combines TRBV13 with TRBJ1-2; 9 bases are a match to TRBD1. The CDR3 has 16 amino acids. Trimming at V came to 4 bases and at J to 4 bases, leaving 10 bases not matched to a gene. Germline CDR1 PRHDT, CDR2 FYEKMQ (reference sequence).

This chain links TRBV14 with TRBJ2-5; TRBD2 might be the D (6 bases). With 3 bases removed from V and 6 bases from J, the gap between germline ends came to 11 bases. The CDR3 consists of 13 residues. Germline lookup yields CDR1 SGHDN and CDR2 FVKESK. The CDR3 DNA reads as TGTGCCAGCAGCCAGTTCGGGAGTCAGACCCAGTACTTC. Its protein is CASSQFGSQTQYF.

CDR3 nucleotide sequence: TGTGCCAGCAGCGCTTTACAGGTCCGTAGTACTGAAGCTTTCTTT. This codes for CASSALQVRSTEAFF. This rearrangement joins TRBV6-1 to TRBJ1-1; TRBD1 might be the D (5 bases). The CDR3 has 15 residues. V was pared by 6 bases and J by 5 bases, with 19 bases between. Per germline, CDR1 MNHNS and CDR2 SASEGT.

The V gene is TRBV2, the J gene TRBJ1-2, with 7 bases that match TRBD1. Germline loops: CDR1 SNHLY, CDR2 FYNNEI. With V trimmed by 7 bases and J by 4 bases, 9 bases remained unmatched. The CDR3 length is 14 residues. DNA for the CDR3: TGTGCCAGCAAACTGACAGGGTCCAGCTATGGCTACACCTTC. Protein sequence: CASKLTGSSYGYTF.